These 6 T cell receptor beta chains share one sample of origin, sequenced in a study of blood T cell repertoires in COVID-19 (dated by TCRdb to about 2020). Receptors were amplified or captured by the immunoSEQ multiplex PCR assay. The clones in this table, taken by TCRdb from immuneACCESS, are in-frame only. Not every clone is retained; where verified, under half of the shortfall comes from an unresolved V gene, and the cause of the rest is unknown. For this sample there are 180,000 or so clones; more than 75% appear just once. 3% to 4% of the sample belongs to the ten largest clones. The sequenced sample was peripheral blood. Receptors originate from a man between 18 and 29 years old with active or convalescent COVID-19.

Written as DNA, the CDR3 is TGTGCCAGCAGCCCAGGGGGGAAAAACTATGGCTACACCTTC. Translation gives CASSPGGKNYGYTF. This chain links TRBV13 with TRBJ1-2, with 7 bases lining up with TRBD1. The CDR3 extends over 14 amino acids. The J segment lost 2 bases and the V segment lost 5 bases, leaving 5 bases of the junction unmatched. Germline V gives CDR1 PRHDT, CDR2 FYEKMQ (reference sequence).

The rearrangement uses TRBV27 and TRBJ2-7, with D tentatively TRBD2 (6 bases). The germline CDR1 and CDR2 sequences are MNHEY and SMNVEV (reference sequence). The V end was cut by 2 bases, the J end by 1 base, with 12 bases between. CDR3 length equals 15 residues. DNA for the CDR3: TGTGCCAGCAGTTTAGGAGGGGACTTGTCCTACGAGCAGTACTTC. As protein: CASSLGGDLSYEQYF.

The chain couples TRBV14 to TRBJ2-1, with TRBD2 matching 12 bases. Germline lookup yields CDR1 SGHDN and CDR2 FVKESK. After removal of 2 bases from V and 10 bases from J, the junction contained 6 bases not matched to a gene. The CDR3 is 15 residues long. DNA for the CDR3: TGTGCCAGCAGCCAACTGCTAGCGGGGGGGCAGGAGCAGTTCTTC. It encodes CASSQLLAGGQEQFF. Combining the CDR3 with reference TRBV14 and TRBJ2-1 gives the whole variable domain EAGVTQFPSHSVIEKGQTVTLRCDPISGHDNLYWYRRVMGKEIKFLLHFVKESKQDESGMPNNRFLAERTGGTYSTLKVQPAELEDSGVYFCASSQLLAGGQEQFFGPGTRLTVL.

The chain carries TRBV18 and TRBJ1-1, with 9 bases fitting TRBD1. The CDR3 is 13 amino acids. Germline V CDR1 and CDR2: KGHSH, LQKENI. Germline trimming cut 4 bases from V and 4 bases from J; bases unmatched to any gene: 1. This CDR3 reads CASSLQGATEAFF. CDR3 DNA sequence: TGTGCCAGCTCACTACAGGGGGCCACTGAAGCTTTCTTT.

This chain uses TRBV7-3 with TRBJ2-2, with D possibly TRBD1 on 6 matching bases. The CDR3 spans 15 residues. Between the trimmed V and J ends, which lost 5 bases and 7 bases, there was a span of 17 bases. In germline, CDR1 is SGHTA, CDR2 FQGTGA. The CDR3: CASSPPGAQGGELFF. The CDR3 DNA follows: TGTGCCAGCAGCCCGCCAGGGGCTCAGGGCGGGGAGCTGTTTTTT. The whole variable domain, remainder taken from reference TRBV7-3 and TRBJ2-2, is GAGVSQTPSNKVTEKGKYVELRCDPISGHTALYWYRQSLGQGPEFLIYFQGTGAADDSGLPNDRFFAVRPEGSVSTLKIQRTERGDSAVYLCASSPPGAQGGELFFGEGSRLTVL.

The chain uses TRBV29-1 and TRBJ2-2, with 8 bases lining up with TRBD2. Germline-derived CDR1 and CDR2 are SQVTM and ANQGSEA. This CDR3 comprises 14 residues. The ends lost 6 bases at V and 7 bases at J; junction bases unmatched: 10. The CDR3 nucleotides read TGCAGCGTAGAACCTGGACTAGCCGACGGGGAGCTGTTTTTT. Its translation: CSVEPGLADGELFF.